This paragraph covers one T cell receptor beta chain sequence. In this sample, this clonotype turned up a few times. Its antigen is currently not known. No base quality information exists; no much larger clone differs at one position. The data belong to a study of T cell repertoires in cytomegalovirus infection (dated by TCRdb to between 2018 and 2021). At the level of the whole study: Peptide stimulations targeted recently identified HLA-C-restricted CMV epitopes, whose presentation resists viral immunomodulation, together with well-studied HLA-B-restricted epitopes. Donor HLA type was relevant to the analysis, as public TCR beta signatures indicated carriage of CMV infection together with the matching HLA type. Study-wide findings and limitations: In the ex vivo response, HLA-C-restricted CMV-specific TCR beta clonotypes were dominant, and in two of eight donors the single most frequent clonotype came from this HLA-C-restricted group. In both this cohort and an independent cohort of some 370 donors, the cumulative frequency of public TCR beta family members distinguished carriers of CMV infection plus the relevant HLA type.

V is trimmed back by 6 bases and J by 3 bases, and the junction contains 24 bases that no gene match accounts for. The germline V gene specifies SGHAT as CDR1 and FQNNGV as CDR2. The CDR3, cysteine through phenylalanine, is 21 amino acids long. Here the CDR3 DNA is all that survives: 63 bases in frame from base 1. The instrument given in TCRdb is Illumina HiSeq 1500. TCRdb itself trimmed the public reads at Q25 with fastp, ran MiXCR and retained productive beta chains. When rows share a CDR3 protein, they turn into one entry using the most common DNA and genes. This sample is represented by 300,000 to 400,000 distinct CDR3 sequences; around 29% of them were singletons. The top ten clonotypes cover around 20% of the sample. In light of the paper, this sample's treatment or condition label describes: in vitro stimulation with specific CMV peptide epitopes to enrich CMV-specific T cells.

Recombination connected TRBV11-2 to TRBJ2-3, with 10 bases aligning to TRBD2. The specimen comprised cultured PBMCs, sampled from culture after CMV antigen stimulation. The sequence was collected from a human donor in good health (CMV status not recorded). Some clones in this sample may be carry-over from other donors' samples. The CDR3 reads as follows: CASSISLGAKRGGSETDTQYF. The sequenced DNA: TGTGCCAGCAGTATATCCCTAGGGGCCAAGCGGGGGGGCTCTGAGACAGATACGCAGTATTTT.